This T cell receptor (beta chain) was recovered during a study of blood T cell repertoires in COVID-19 (dated by TCRdb to 2018 to 2020). A note on the overall study: Samples from collaborators originated in the United States, Italy and Spain and spanned both the acute and convalescent phases of COVID-19. The samples were drawn from two sources: the first 160 participants of the ongoing ImmuneRACE study, and over 950 subjects contributed by 6 global collaborators. The sample metadata nearly always contained a de-identified subject ID, COVID-19 status, age in years and sex. Subjects who had been exposed to COVID-19, were actively infected with it, or had recovered from it provided the deeply sampled blood TCRbeta repertoires that made up the dataset. The repertoires were made available in a free public database intended to serve as a resource for research on the immune response to SARS-CoV-2. The prospective study material was composed of cDNA or gDNA derived from T cells, B-cell-depleted T cells, or PBMCs. HLA class I and class II types, where available, came from metadata supplied by the sample provider rather than from assay-based typing.

The immunoSEQ Assay, a bias-controlled multiplex PCR, was used to amplify TCRbeta CDR3 regions from genomic DNA. Regarding the original processing steps: The number of nucleated cells in each sample was estimated by amplification of reference gene primers within the assay. To quantify the absolute abundance of each unique TCRbeta CDR3 rearrangement, sequence reads were collapsed and filtered. Productive Simpson clonality was computed per sample as the square root of Simpson's diversity index over productive rearrangements. TCRdb retrieved this table from immuneACCESS and kept in-frame rearrangements only. Not all clones are present; in checked studies, unresolved V genes account for under half, and no reason is known for the remainder. That table gives V, J and clone size, and the DNA gave D and trimming. The sample table lists tens of thousands of clones, approximately 90% of them with a count of one. About a tenth of the sample is taken by the ten largest.

The research as a whole found: The quantity of clinical and demographic metadata differed by source and by participant and was supplied without curation.

V is cut by 5 bases and J by 2 bases, and the space between the germline ends is 15 bases. Including cysteine and phenylalanine, the CDR3 has 15 amino acids. This entry keeps only the CDR3 DNA: 45 bases, framed from base 1. CDR1 and CDR2 (MNHEY, SVGAGI) derive from the germline V gene. A note on this clone: Its antigen is still unknown. One base away there is no much larger clone; base qualities are not given.

Each collaborating institution followed its own protocols to collect whole blood in K2EDTA tubes. For TCRbeta analysis, collaborators shipped samples in one of three forms: frozen whole blood, isolated PBMCs, or DNA extracted from either of those sample types. This receptor was identified in a human donor in a cohort sampled during active COVID-19. The sequence joins TRBV6-5 to TRBJ1-1; no confident D gene assignment can be made. What was sequenced was peripheral blood. The bases read TGTGCCAGCAGTAAGCTGCAGACAACCAACACTGAAGCTTTCTTT. This yields the protein CASSKLQTTNTEAFF.